These 15 T cell receptor beta chains were sequenced from one sample in a study of Tregs in tolerant kidney transplant recipients. Sequenced by immunoSEQ multiplex PCR; TCRdb stores in-frame clones only, minus some. The sample records 95,000 to 120,000 clones, 85% to 90% being singletons. This specimen was CD4+ T cells from blood, taken before the transplant. The receptor source for this set is a human donor who received a combined kidney and bone marrow transplant.

This clone has a single count. This rearrangement joins TRBV19 to TRBJ2-1, with D tentatively TRBD2 (5 bases). Germline CDR1 is LNHDA and CDR2 is SQIVND (reference sequence). The CDR3 loop spans 16 amino acids. V lost 0 bases, J lost 0 bases, and 9 bases lay in between. CDR3 nucleotides: TGTGCCAGTAGTATAGAGGAGGCAAGCTCCTACAATGAGCAGTTCTTC. It translates to CASSIEEASSYNEQFF.

The CDR3, as DNA: TGTGCCAGCAGTTCCCCCGGACTGGGAGGAAACACCATATATTTT. This translates into CASSSPGLGGNTIYF. The rearrangement uses TRBV6-5 and TRBJ1-3; unclear D gene. Trimming shortened V by 4 bases and J by 4 bases, and 14 bases separated the two germline ends. The CDR3 consists of 15 residues. Per germline, CDR1 MNHEY and CDR2 SVGAGI.

The chain employs TRBV9 and TRBJ2-7; D is uncertain. The CDR3 runs to 12 residues. Trimming removed 0 bases from V and 3 bases from J, with 4 bases in between. Germline V gene lookup returns CDR1 SGDLS and CDR2 YYNGEE. Here the CDR3 reads CASSVDNYEQYF. The CDR3, as DNA: TGTGCCAGCAGCGTAGATAACTACGAGCAGTACTTC.

This clone was observed once. V and J are TRBV4-2 and TRBJ1-2; 7 bases map to TRBD1. This CDR3 has 13 residues. In germline, CDR1 is LGHNA, CDR2 YNFKEQ. Germline trimming cut 1 base from V and 8 bases from J; bases unmatched to any gene: 4. The DNA of the CDR3 is TGTGCCAGCAGCCAAGGACAGGGATCCGGCTACACCTTC. Translated: CASSQGQGSGYTF.

The chain has TRBV7-2 and TRBJ1-2, with 7 bases identical to TRBD1. The CDR3 has 13 residues. With 7 bases clipped from V and 2 bases from J, the junction kept 4 bases outside the gene matches. CDR1 is SGHTA and CDR2 is FQGNSA in the germline V gene. The CDR3 loop is CASNSQGNYGYTF. DNA for the CDR3: TGTGCCAGCAACTCACAGGGGAACTATGGCTACACCTTC.

The chain carries TRBV9 and TRBJ2-2, with TRBD2 matching over 9 bases. Germline CDR1 and CDR2: SGDLS and YYNGEE. With V trimmed by 1 base and J by 0 bases, 10 bases remained unmatched. This CDR3 is 19 amino acids long. The CDR3 region is CASSVSESGRTANTGELFF. DNA for the CDR3: TGTGCCAGCAGCGTAAGTGAAAGCGGGAGGACCGCGAACACCGGGGAGCTGTTTTTT. Full variable domain (remainder filled in from reference TRBV9 and TRBJ2-2): DSGVTQTPKHLITATGQRVTLRCSPRSGDLSVYWYQQSLDQGLQFLIQYYNGEERAKGNILERFSAQQFPDLHSELNLSSLELGDSALYFCASSVSESGRTANTGELFFGEGSRLTVL.

The table lists this clone with a count of one. The chain joins TRBV29-1 to TRBJ1-1, with D hard to call. This CDR3 spans 13 amino acids. Trimming removed 8 bases from V and 0 bases from J, with 13 bases in between. The V gene's germline CDR1 is SQVTM and CDR2 ANQGSEA. CDR3 in DNA: TGCAGCATCGCCCGGTTGATGAACACTGAAGCTTTCTTT. This gives the protein CSIARLMNTEAFF.

J is TRBJ2-5 and V is TRBV7-2, with 9 bases lining up with TRBD1. Germline V CDR1 and CDR2: SGHTA, FQGNSA. The CDR3 covers 14 residues. The CDR3: CVTQRDRDEETQYF. The CDR3 DNA is TGTGTTACGCAGAGGGACAGGGATGAAGAGACCCAGTACTTC.

The J gene is TRBJ1-3, the V gene TRBV2; no clear D gene. V was pared by 6 bases and J by 4 bases, with 16 bases between. CDR1 is SNHLY, CDR2 FYNNEI, per germline. The CDR3 runs to 15 residues. The CDR3 is CASSSDGSRGNTIYF. Here the CDR3 DNA reads TGTGCCAGCAGCTCTGATGGGAGTCGGGGAAACACCATATATTTT.

This chain connects TRBV5-4 to TRBJ2-3, with 9 positions matching TRBD2. Germline V gene sequence: CDR1 SGHNT, CDR2 YYREEE (reference sequence). The CDR3 contains 17 residues. V lost 4 bases to trimming and J lost 2 bases; unmatched junction nucleotides: 11. CDR3 bases: TGTGCCAGCAGCCCCGGTGGTCTAGCGGGGACCACAGATACGCAGTATTTT. It specifies CASSPGGLAGTTDTQYF.

V is TRBV7-6 and J is TRBJ1-2; D unclear. This CDR3 is 13 amino acids long. Germline lookup yields CDR1 SGHVS and CDR2 FNYEAQ. V lost 1 base, J lost 7 bases, and 10 bases lay in between. DNA for the CDR3: TGTGCCAGCAGCTTAGGCCAGTTTGGTGGCTACACCTTC. Translation: CASSLGQFGGYTF. Complete variable domain (other parts from reference TRBV7-6 and TRBJ1-2): GAGVSQSPRYKVTKRGQDVALRCDPISGHVSLYWYRQALGQGPEFLTYFNYEAQQDKSGLPNDRFSAERPEGSISTLTIQRTEQRDSAMYRCASSLGQFGGYTFGSGTRLTVV.

This chain links TRBV6-6 with TRBJ1-5; no reliable D call. CDR3 size: 13 residues. V was cut by 10 bases and J by 1 base, with 11 bases left in between. CDR1 and CDR2 from the germline V gene are MNHNY and SVGAGI (reference sequence). This chain's CDR3 is CATGVDSNQPQHF. CDR3 DNA: TGTGCCACCGGGGTGGACAGCAATCAGCCCCAGCATTTT.

The rearrangement uses TRBV19 and TRBJ1-5; D is unresolved. Trimming shortened V by 7 bases and J by 2 bases, and 15 bases separated the two germline ends. This CDR3 contains 15 residues. CDR1 and CDR2 (germline): LNHDA, SQIVND (reference sequence). CDR3 residues: CASTVTGRGNQPQHF. DNA for the CDR3: TGTGCCAGTACCGTGACGGGAAGGGGCAATCAGCCCCAGCATTTT.

The V gene is TRBV30, the J gene TRBJ2-1; 16 bases line up with TRBD2. The CDR3 has 15 amino acids. V lost 5 bases and J lost 8; bases outside the gene matches: 6. Germline lookup yields CDR1 GTSNPN and CDR2 SVGIG (reference sequence). The CDR3: CAWVGTSGRGDEQFF. The CDR3 DNA reads TGTGCCTGGGTGGGGACTAGCGGGAGGGGGGATGAGCAGTTCTTC.

The chain carries TRBV28 and TRBJ2-4, with D possibly being TRBD1 (6 bases). Germline values: CDR1 MDHEN, CDR2 SYDVKM. CDR3 length: 13 amino acids. V was trimmed by 8 bases and J by 3 bases, leaving 11 bases between them. The CDR3 bases are TGTGCCAGCCTCGTAGGGGGCAAAAACATTCAGTACTTC. Translation: CASLVGGKNIQYF.